What follows describes a single T cell receptor (beta chain). This record belongs to a study of blood T cell repertoires in COVID-19. The germline V gene has CDR1 SNHLY and CDR2 FYNNEI. This CDR3 has 16 amino acids. V dropped 6 bases and J dropped 8; count of bases not matched to a gene: 16. Methods used by the authors: Counts of nucleated cells, estimated from reference gene primer amplification, were obtained. Here immunoSEQ multiplex PCR was the method, and the copy in TCRdb shows in-frame clones only, minus some. V and J calls and clone size are given by that table; D and trimming were obtained from the DNA. The sample contains around 270,000 clones, 75% to 95% of which appear only once.

The source material was peripheral blood. The TCR was taken from a person under 35 with COVID-19, enrolled during active disease. The chain recombines TRBV2 with TRBJ1-5; 7 bases are a match to TRBD1. CDR3 sequence: CASSDEGQISGEPQHF. CDR3 nucleotide sequence: TGTGCCAGCAGCGACGAGGGACAGATATCGGGGGAGCCCCAGCATTTT.